This T cell receptor beta chain was sequenced for a study of shared clonotypes between healthy human individuals. Study-wide points: The expectation was that sequencing depth would affect clonotype sharing among donors.

This clone was picked up one time. The antigen remains undetermined. Repertoires were generated with immunoSEQ multiplex PCR, while TCRdb's copy carries only in-frame clones and drops some. The data hold some 980,000 clones, with approximately 76% observed a single time. Between the trimmed V and J ends, which lost 4 bases and 6 bases, there was a span of 13 bases. The germline V gene encodes CDR1 MNHNY and CDR2 SVGAGI (reference sequence). The CDR3 is 14 residues long. The J gene is TRBJ1-5, the V gene TRBV6-6; a possible D gene is TRBD1 (6 bases). Sequencing was done on a sample of memory CD4+ T cells sorted from blood. Documented subset: CD45RA-negative fraction. The sequence was collected from a man between 18 and 29 years old in good health. The CDR3: CASSSGTPTQPQHF. CDR3 DNA: TGTGCCAGCAGTTCCGGGACACCCACTCAGCCCCAGCATTTT.